This TCR beta chain was captured in a study of blood T cell repertoires in COVID-19. Cohorts were based on clinical histories the participants reported. TCRdb's table, derived via immunoSEQ multiplex PCR, lists solely in-frame clones and lacks some. The sample has hundreds of thousands of clones; approximately 90% are singletons. Sequenced sample: PBMCs or T cells enriched from blood (not recorded which). This receptor was obtained from a middle-aged man who had recovered from COVID-19.

CDR3 in amino acids: CASSFPTQLQGSLGYEQYF. CDR3 DNA sequence: TGTGCCAGCAGTTTTCCCACTCAATTACAGGGGAGCTTGGGCTACGAGCAGTACTTC. This chain uses TRBV28 with TRBJ2-7; 7 nucleotides align to TRBD1. CDR1 and CDR2 from the germline V gene are MDHEN and SYDVKM. The V gene end was trimmed by 3 bases and the J gene end by 3 bases; junction bases not matched to a gene: 20. The CDR3 runs 19 residues.